Shown below are 15 T cell receptor beta chains from a single sample sequenced in a study of control samples from healthy donors and cancer patients (dated by TCRdb to 2020 to 2022). The library was generated by the immunoSEQ multiplex PCR assay. The table comes from immuneACCESS by way of TCRdb, which keeps in-frame sequences with V and J called. Part of the clones is missing from these tables; in studies checked, under half for an unresolved V gene and the rest for unknown reasons. The sample table includes around 190,000 clones. The ten largest clones capture 2% to 2.5% of the sample. Sequencing was done on a sample of blood. These receptors originate from a woman aged 25 to 45 in good health.

This chain uses TRBV7-9 with TRBJ2-3; a possible D gene is TRBD1 (5 bases). The CDR3 totals 14 residues. Between the trimmed V and J ends, which lost 4 bases and 4 bases, there was a span of 12 bases. Germline V gene sequence: CDR1 SEHNR, CDR2 FQNEAQ (reference sequence). The CDR3, as DNA: TGTGCCAGCAGCTGGGGCCCCAGCGCAGATACGCAGTATTTT. This encodes CASSWGPSADTQYF.

The chain carries TRBV4-1 and TRBJ1-1, with D uncertain. The CDR3 has 18 amino acids. The V end was cut by 4 bases, the J end by 0 bases, with 21 bases between. Germline CDR1 is MGHRA and CDR2 is YSYEKL. The CDR3 sequence: CASSLGKGGRDMNTEAFF. The CDR3 bases are TGCGCCAGCAGCCTAGGGAAGGGAGGAAGGGATATGAACACTGAAGCTTTCTTT.

V usage is TRBV28 and J usage is TRBJ1-6, with TRBD1 as a possible D gene (5 bases). Germline CDR1 and CDR2: MDHEN and SYDVKM. V dropped 1 base and J dropped 10 bases, with 11 bases sitting between them. CDR3 length: 14 residues. The CDR3 sequence is CASSLLGVGSPLHF. The CDR3 nucleotides are TGTGCCAGCAGTTTATTGGGGGTAGGGTCACCCCTCCACTTT.

V gene TRBV7-2 combines with J gene TRBJ1-2; perhaps TRBD1 as D (6 bases). The CDR3 runs 17 residues. Germline lookup yields CDR1 SGHTA and CDR2 FQGNSA. Trimming took off 6 bases at V and 0 bases at J, with 20 bases between the two ends. The CDR3 here is CASRERGGRSTNYGYTF. The CDR3 DNA reads as TGTGCCAGCAGGGAACGGGGGGGCCGCTCTACTAACTATGGCTACACCTTC.

The gene calls are TRBV28 and TRBJ1-6; TRBD1 matches at 9 bases. From germline, CDR1 is MDHEN and CDR2 SYDVKM. V shed 6 bases and J 11 bases; nucleotides not matched to a gene: 5. The CDR3 has 13 amino acids. CDR3 residues: CASRQGARPPLHF. The CDR3 DNA reads TGTGCCAGCAGACAGGGGGCGCGTCCACCCCTCCACTTT.

DNA for the CDR3: TGTGCCAGCAGTTATCGGACAGGCGGGGATACGCAGTATTTT. This encodes CASSYRTGGDTQYF. The V gene is TRBV7-9, the J gene TRBJ2-3, with 7 bases identical to TRBD1. This CDR3 has 14 residues. Germline CDR1 and CDR2: SEHNR and FQNEAQ (reference sequence). V lost 6 bases and J lost 6; bases outside the gene matches: 9.

The chain carries TRBV5-6 and TRBJ1-3, with D maybe TRBD1 (5 bases). V was trimmed by 4 bases and J by 0 bases, leaving 8 bases between them. CDR3 length: 14 residues. Germline lookup yields CDR1 SGHDT and CDR2 YYEEEE. The CDR3, as DNA: TGTGCCAGCAGCGGCGGGACCTCTGGAAACACCATATATTTT. Its protein is CASSGGTSGNTIYF. Combining the CDR3 with reference TRBV5-6 and TRBJ1-3 gives the whole variable domain DAGVTQSPTHLIKTRGQQVTLRCSPKSGHDTVSWYQQALGQGPQFIFQYYEEEERQRGNFPDRFSGHQFPNYSSELNVNALLLGDSALYLCASSGGTSGNTIYFGEGSWLTVV.

With regard to this clone: The sample contains more than one DNA sequence encoding this CDR3. J is TRBJ2-1 and V is TRBV5-5; no reliable D call. CDR1 is SGHKS and CDR2 is YYEKEE in the germline V gene (reference sequence). V gave up 2 bases and J gave up 2 bases, with 5 bases separating them. This CDR3 is 13 amino acids long. CDR3 nucleotide sequence: TGTGCCAGCAGCTTTGGGACCTACAATGAGCAGTTCTTC. Translating gives CASSFGTYNEQFF. The full variable domain, its missing parts supplied by reference TRBV5-5 and TRBJ2-1, is DAGVTQSPTHLIKTRGQQVTLRCSPISGHKSVSWYQQVLGQGPQFIFQYYEKEERGRGNFPDRFSARQFPNYSSELNVNALLLGDSALYLCASSFGTYNEQFFGPGTRLTVL.

The chain combines TRBV6-5 with TRBJ1-4, with D unclear. The CDR3 contains 15 residues. Trimming took 6 bases from V and 6 from J, leaving 17 bases between them. Germline V gives CDR1 MNHEY, CDR2 SVGAGI. This chain's CDR3 is CASSLTGNLDEKLFF. The CDR3 coding sequence is TGTGCCAGCAGCCTGACCGGGAATTTGGATGAAAAACTGTTTTTT.

The V and J genes are TRBV7-2 and TRBJ2-5, with 11 bases lining up with TRBD2. Germline V gene sequence: CDR1 SGHTA, CDR2 FQGNSA. This CDR3 comprises 16 residues. The trim removed 6 bases at V and 3 bases at J, leaving 9 bases unmatched. CDR3 DNA: TGTGCCAGCAGATCCCAAGTGACTAGCGGGAAAGAGACCCAGTACTTC. Encoded protein: CASRSQVTSGKETQYF.

Worth noting for this clone: Other DNA sequences from this sample encode an identical CDR3 as well. This rearrangement joins TRBV9 to TRBJ2-1; D is possibly TRBD1 (5 bases). Trimming cost V 0 bases and J 2 bases, with 9 bases left between them. CDR3 length: 15 residues. CDR1 is SGDLS and CDR2 is YYNGEE in the germline V gene. The CDR3 sequence: CASSVGQGTYNEQFF. DNA of the CDR3: TGTGCCAGCAGCGTAGGGCAGGGCACCTACAATGAGCAGTTCTTC.

This chain connects TRBV10-3 to TRBJ1-2, with 9 bases lining up with TRBD1. CDR1 and CDR2 from the germline V gene are ENHRY and SYGVKD. The CDR3 extends over 13 amino acids. V lost 6 bases to trimming and J lost 8 bases; unmatched junction nucleotides: 7. The CDR3 DNA reads TGTGCCATCAGGGGGGACAGGGAGTCCGGCTACACCTTC. Translated, it gives CAIRGDRESGYTF.

V and J are TRBV7-3 and TRBJ2-1; 9 bases are a match to TRBD2. The V segment lost 5 bases and the J segment 12 bases; nucleotides outside the gene matches: 5. The length of the CDR3 is 12 residues. Germline CDR1 and CDR2: SGHTA and FQGTGA. The CDR3 bases are TGTGCCAGCAGCCCAAGCGGGGGGCCGCAGTTCTTC. Its translation: CASSPSGGPQFF.

The chain recombines TRBV10-2 with TRBJ1-5; D possibly corresponds to TRBD1 (5 bases). The V end was cut by 8 bases, the J end by 0 bases, with 11 bases between. CDR3 length: 14 residues. The germline V gene encodes CDR1 WSHSY and CDR2 SAAADI. This chain's CDR3 is CASQDTYSNQPQHF. The CDR3 DNA follows: TGCGCCAGCCAGGACACTTATAGCAATCAGCCCCAGCATTTT.

The gene calls are TRBV7-9 and TRBJ1-2; D is perhaps TRBD1 (5 bases). Germline V CDR1 and CDR2: SEHNR, FQNEAQ (reference sequence). The CDR3 totals 13 residues. V was pared by 4 bases and J by 4 bases, with 10 bases between. This CDR3 reads CASSSGTPYGYTF. In DNA, the CDR3 is TGTGCCAGCAGCTCCGGGACGCCCTATGGCTACACCTTC.